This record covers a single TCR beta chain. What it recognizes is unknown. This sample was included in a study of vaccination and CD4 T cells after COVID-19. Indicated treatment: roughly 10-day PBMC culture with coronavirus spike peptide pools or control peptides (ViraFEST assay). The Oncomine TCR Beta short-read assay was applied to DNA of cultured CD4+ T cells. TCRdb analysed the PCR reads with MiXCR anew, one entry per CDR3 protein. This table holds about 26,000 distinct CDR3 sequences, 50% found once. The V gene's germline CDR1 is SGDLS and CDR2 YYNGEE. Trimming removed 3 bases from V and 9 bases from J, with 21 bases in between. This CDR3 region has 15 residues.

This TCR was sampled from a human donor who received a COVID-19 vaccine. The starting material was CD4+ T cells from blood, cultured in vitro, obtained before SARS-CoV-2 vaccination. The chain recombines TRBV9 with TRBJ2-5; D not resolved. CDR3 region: CASSADPELVGSQYF. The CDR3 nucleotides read TGTGCCAGCAGCGCCGATCCAGAGTTAGTTGGTTCCCAGTACTTC.